Sequencing of this T cell receptor (beta chain) was carried out in a study of OX40 agonist ivuxolimab in advanced cancers. TCRdb keeps only in-frame clones here, not all; method: immunoSEQ multiplex PCR. Of tens of thousands of clones in the sample, around 80% are singletons; the top ten hold around 2.3%. The sequencing here drew on CD4+ or CD8+ T cells sorted from blood, taken in a trial of the OX40 agonist ivuxolimab. This sequence originates from an adult with an advanced solid tumor such as melanoma, head and neck, liver or kidney cancer.

The CDR3 sequence: CASSIGLSSYNEQFF. The CDR3 region has the DNA TGTGCCAGCAGCATTGGACTCAGCTCCTACAATGAGCAGTTCTTC. The rearrangement uses TRBV11-3 and TRBJ2-1; TRBD2 is a possible D gene (5 bases). This CDR3 is built from 15 residues. Germline V lookup: CDR1 SGHNT, CDR2 YENEEA. V was trimmed by 5 bases and J by 0 bases, leaving 11 bases between them.